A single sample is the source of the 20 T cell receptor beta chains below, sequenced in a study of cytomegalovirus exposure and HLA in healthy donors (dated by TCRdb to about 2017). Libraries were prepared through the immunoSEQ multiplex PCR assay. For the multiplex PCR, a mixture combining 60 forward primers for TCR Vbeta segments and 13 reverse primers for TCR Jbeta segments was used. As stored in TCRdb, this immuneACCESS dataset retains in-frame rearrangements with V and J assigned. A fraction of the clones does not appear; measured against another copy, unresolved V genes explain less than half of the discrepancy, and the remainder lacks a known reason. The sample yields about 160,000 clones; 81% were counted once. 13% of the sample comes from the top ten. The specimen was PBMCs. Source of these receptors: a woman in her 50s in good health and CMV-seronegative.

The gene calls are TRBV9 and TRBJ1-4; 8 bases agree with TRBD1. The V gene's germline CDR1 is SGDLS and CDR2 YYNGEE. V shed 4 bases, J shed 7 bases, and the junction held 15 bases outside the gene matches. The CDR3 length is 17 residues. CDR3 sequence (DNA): TGTGCCAGCAGCACGAACCCCATGACAGGGGATGGTGAAAAACTGTTTTTT. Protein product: CASSTNPMTGDGEKLFF.

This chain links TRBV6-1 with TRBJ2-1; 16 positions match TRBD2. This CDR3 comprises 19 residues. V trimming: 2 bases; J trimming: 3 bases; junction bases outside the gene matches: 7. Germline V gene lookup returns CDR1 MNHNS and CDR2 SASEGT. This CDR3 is CASSERRGLAGGGYNEQFF. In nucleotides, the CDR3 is TGTGCCAGCAGTGAAAGGAGGGGACTAGCGGGAGGGGGCTACAATGAGCAGTTCTTC.

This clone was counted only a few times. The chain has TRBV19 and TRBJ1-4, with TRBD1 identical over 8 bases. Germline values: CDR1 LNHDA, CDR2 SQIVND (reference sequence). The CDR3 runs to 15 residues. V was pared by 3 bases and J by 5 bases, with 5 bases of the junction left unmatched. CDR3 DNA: TGTGCCAGTAGTATTGGACAGGGAATAAATGAAAAACTGTTTTTT. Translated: CASSIGQGINEKLFF.

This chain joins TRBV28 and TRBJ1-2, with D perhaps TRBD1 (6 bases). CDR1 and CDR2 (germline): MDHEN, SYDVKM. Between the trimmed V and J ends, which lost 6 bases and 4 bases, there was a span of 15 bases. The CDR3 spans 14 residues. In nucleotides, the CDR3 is TGTGCCAGCAGCGTAGGTGGGGGCTCCTATGGCTACACCTTC. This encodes CASSVGGGSYGYTF.

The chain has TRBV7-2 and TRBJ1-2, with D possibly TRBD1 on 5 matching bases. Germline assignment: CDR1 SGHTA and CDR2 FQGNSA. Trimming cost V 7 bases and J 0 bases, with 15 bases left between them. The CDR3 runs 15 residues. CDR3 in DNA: TGTGCCAGCATCCAAAACAGGAAATCTAACTATGGCTACACCTTC. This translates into CASIQNRKSNYGYTF.

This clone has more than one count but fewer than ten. CDR3 protein: CASCASGAYNEQFF. Here the CDR3 DNA reads TGTGCCAGCTGCGCCAGCGGGGCATACAATGAGCAGTTCTTC. The rearrangement joins TRBV11-2 to TRBJ2-1; 7 bases are a match to TRBD2. Unmatched junction bases numbered 8, after V lost 8 bases and J lost 4 bases. Germline values: CDR1 SGHAT, CDR2 FQNNGV. This CDR3 is built from 14 residues. Based on the CDR3 plus reference TRBV11-2 and TRBJ2-1, the full variable domain is EAGVAQSPRYKIIEKRQSVAFWCNPISGHATLYWYQQILGQGPKLLIQFQNNGVVDDSQLPKDRFSAERLKGVDSTLKIQPAKLEDSAVYLCASCASGAYNEQFFGPGTRLTVL.

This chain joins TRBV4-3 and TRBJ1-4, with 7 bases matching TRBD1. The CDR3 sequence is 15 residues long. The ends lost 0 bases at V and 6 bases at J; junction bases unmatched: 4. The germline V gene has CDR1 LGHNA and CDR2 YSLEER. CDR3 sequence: CASSQEGTDYEKLFF. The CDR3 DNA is TGCGCCAGCAGCCAAGAGGGGACAGACTATGAAAAACTGTTTTTT.

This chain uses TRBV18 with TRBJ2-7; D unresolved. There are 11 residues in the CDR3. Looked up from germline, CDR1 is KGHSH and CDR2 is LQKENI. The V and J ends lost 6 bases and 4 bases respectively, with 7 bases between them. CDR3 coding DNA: TGTGCCAGCTCTCAGGATTACGAGCAGTACTTC. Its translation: CASSQDYEQYF.

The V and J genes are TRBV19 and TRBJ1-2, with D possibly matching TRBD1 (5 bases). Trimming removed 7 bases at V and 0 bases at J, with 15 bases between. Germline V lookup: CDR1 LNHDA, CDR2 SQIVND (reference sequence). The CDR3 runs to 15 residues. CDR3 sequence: CASTGTPPSNYGYTF. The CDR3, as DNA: TGTGCCAGTACCGGGACTCCCCCATCTAACTATGGCTACACCTTC.

The CDR3 here is CAWTLNGGNYGYTF. CDR3 in DNA: TGTGCCTGGACCCTAAATGGCGGTAACTATGGCTACACCTTC. This chain connects TRBV30 to TRBJ1-2; D remains ambiguous. Germline loops: CDR1 GTSNPN, CDR2 SVGIG (reference sequence). The V and J ends lost 4 bases and 1 base respectively, with 13 bases between them. The CDR3 spans 14 residues. Using reference TRBV30 and TRBJ1-2 for the parts outside the CDR3, the full variable domain is SQTIHQWPATLVQPVGSPLSLECTVEGTSNPNLYWYRQAAGRGLQLLFYSVGIGQISSEVPQNLSASRPQDRQFILSSKKLLLSDSGFYLCAWTLNGGNYGYTFGSGTRLTVV.

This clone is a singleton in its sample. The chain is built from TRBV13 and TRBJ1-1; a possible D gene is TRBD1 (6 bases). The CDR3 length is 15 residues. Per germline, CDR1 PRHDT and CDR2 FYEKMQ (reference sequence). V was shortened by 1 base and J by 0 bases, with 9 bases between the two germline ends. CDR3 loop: CASSLARTVNTEAFF. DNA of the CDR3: TGTGCCAGCAGCTTAGCCAGGACAGTGAACACTGAAGCTTTCTTT.

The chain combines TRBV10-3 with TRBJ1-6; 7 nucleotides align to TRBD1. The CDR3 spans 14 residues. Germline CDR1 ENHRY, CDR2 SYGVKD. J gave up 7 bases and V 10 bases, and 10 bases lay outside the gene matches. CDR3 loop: CATMTGTGNSPLHF. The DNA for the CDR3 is TGTGCCACTATGACAGGGACTGGCAATTCACCCCTCCACTTT.

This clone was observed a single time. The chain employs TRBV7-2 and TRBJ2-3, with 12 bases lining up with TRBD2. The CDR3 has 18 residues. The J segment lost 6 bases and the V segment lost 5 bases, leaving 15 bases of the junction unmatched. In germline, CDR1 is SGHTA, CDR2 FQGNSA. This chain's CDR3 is CASSPRLAGETTMDTQYF. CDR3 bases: TGTGCCAGCAGCCCGAGACTAGCGGGGGAGACCACCATGGATACGCAGTATTTT.

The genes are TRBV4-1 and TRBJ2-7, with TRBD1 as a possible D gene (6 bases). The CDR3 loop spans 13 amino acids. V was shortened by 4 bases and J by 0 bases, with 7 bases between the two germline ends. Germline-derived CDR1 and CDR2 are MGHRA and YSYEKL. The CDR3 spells CASSLDSSYEQYF. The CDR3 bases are TGCGCCAGCAGCCTGGACAGCTCCTACGAGCAGTACTTC.

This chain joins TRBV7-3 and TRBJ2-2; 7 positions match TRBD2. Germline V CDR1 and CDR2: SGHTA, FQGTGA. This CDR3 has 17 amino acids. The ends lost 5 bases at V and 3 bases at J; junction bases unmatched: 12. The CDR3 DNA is TGTGCCAGCAGCCCCGGAGGGGAGGGGTCCTACACCGGGGAGCTGTTTTTT. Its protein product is CASSPGGEGSYTGELFF.

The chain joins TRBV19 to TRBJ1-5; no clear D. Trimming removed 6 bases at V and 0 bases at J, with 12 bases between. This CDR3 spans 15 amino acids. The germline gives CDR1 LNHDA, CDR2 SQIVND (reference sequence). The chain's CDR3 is CASRATKSSNQPQHF. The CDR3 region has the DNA TGTGCCAGTAGGGCGACAAAATCTAGCAATCAGCCCCAGCATTTT.

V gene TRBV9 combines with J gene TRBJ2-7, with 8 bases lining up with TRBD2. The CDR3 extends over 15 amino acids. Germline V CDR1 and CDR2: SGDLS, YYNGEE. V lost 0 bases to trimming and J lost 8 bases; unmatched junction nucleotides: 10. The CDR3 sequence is CASSVDGSGRTQQYF. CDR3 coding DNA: TGTGCCAGCAGCGTAGATGGAAGCGGGAGAACCCAGCAGTACTTC. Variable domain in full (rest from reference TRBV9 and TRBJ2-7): DSGVTQTPKHLITATGQRVTLRCSPRSGDLSVYWYQQSLDQGLQFLIQYYNGEERAKGNILERFSAQQFPDLHSELNLSSLELGDSALYFCASSVDGSGRTQQYFGPGTRLTVT.

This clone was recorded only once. DNA for the CDR3: TGTGCCAGCAGTTACTCTGGGCAGCTAAATGAAAAACTGTTTTTT. As protein: CASSYSGQLNEKLFF. This chain joins TRBV6-5 and TRBJ1-4; no clear D. V was shortened by 0 bases and J by 5 bases, with 10 bases between the two germline ends. The CDR3 runs 15 residues. Germline V gene data show CDR1 as MNHEY and CDR2 as SVGAGI.

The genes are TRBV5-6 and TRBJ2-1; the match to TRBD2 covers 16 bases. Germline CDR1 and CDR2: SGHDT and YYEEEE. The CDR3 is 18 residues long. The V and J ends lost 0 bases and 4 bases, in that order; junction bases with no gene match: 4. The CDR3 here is CASSLGGLAGGLYNEQFF. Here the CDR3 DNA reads TGTGCCAGCAGCTTGGGGGGACTAGCGGGGGGGCTATACAATGAGCAGTTCTTC.

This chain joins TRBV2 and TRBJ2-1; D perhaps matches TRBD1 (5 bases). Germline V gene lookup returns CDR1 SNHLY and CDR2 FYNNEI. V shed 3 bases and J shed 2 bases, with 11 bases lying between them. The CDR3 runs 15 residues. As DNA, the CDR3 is TGTGCCAGCAGTGAGAGGACACTGGCCTACAATGAGCAGTTCTTC. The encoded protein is CASSERTLAYNEQFF.